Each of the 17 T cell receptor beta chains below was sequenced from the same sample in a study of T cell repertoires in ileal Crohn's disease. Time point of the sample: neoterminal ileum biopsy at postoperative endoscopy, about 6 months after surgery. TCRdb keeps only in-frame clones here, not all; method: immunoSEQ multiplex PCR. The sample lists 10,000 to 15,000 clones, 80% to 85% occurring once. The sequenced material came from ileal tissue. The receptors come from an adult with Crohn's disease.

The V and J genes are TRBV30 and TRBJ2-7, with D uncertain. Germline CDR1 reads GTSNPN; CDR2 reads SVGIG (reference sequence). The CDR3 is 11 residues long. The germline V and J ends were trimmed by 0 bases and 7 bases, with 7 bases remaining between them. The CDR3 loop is CAWSVMREQYF. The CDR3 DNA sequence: TGTGCCTGGAGTGTGATGAGGGAGCAGTACTTC.

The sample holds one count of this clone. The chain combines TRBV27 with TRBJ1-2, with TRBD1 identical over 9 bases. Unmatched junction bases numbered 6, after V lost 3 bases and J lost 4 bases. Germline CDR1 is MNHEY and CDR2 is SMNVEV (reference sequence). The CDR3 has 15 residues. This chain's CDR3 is CASSFGTGPSYGYTF. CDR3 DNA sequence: TGTGCCAGCAGTTTTGGGACAGGGCCTTCCTATGGCTACACCTTC.

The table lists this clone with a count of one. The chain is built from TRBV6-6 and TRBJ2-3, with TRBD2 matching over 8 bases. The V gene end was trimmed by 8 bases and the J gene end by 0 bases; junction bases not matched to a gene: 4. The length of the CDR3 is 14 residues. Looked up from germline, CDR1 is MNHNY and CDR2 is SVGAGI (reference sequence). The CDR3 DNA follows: TGTGCCAGCTCCAAGCGGGGGAGCACAGATACGCAGTATTTT. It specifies CASSKRGSTDTQYF.

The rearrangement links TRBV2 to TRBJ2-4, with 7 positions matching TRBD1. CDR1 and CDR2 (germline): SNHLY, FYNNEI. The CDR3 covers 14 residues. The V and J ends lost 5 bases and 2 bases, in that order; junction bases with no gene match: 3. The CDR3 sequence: CASSTQGSKNIQYF. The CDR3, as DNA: TGTGCCAGCAGTACACAGGGGTCCAAAAACATTCAGTACTTC.

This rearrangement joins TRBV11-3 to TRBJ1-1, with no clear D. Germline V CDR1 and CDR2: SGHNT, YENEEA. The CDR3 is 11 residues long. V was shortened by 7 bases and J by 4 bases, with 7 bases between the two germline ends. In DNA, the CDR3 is TGTGCCAGCAACGGTGGCACTGAAGCTTTCTTT. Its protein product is CASNGGTEAFF.

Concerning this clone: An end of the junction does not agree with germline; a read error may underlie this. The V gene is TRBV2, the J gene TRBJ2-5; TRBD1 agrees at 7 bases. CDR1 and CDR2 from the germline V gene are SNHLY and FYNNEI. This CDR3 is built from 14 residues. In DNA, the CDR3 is TGTGCCAGCAGTGAAGGGGACAGTCAAGGGACCCAGTACTTC. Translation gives CASSEGDSQGTQYF.

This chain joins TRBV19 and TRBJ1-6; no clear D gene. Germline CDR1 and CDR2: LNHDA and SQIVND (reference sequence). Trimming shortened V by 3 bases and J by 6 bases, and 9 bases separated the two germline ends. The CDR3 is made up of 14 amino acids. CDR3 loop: CASSIRGGNSPLHF. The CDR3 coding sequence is TGTGCCAGTAGTATTCGGGGAGGTAATTCACCCCTCCACTTT.

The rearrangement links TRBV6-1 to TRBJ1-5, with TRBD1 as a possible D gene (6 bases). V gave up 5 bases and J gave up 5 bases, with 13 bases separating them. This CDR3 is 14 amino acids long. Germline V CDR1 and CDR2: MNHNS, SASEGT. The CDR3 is CASSNDRFYQPQHF. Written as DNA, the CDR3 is TGTGCCAGCAGTAATGACAGGTTCTATCAGCCCCAGCATTTT.

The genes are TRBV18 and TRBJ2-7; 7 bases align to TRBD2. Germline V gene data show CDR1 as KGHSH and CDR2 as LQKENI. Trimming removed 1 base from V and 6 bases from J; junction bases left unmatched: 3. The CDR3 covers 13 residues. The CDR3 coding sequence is TGTGCCAGCTCACCACGAGGGGAGGGCGAGCAGTACTTC. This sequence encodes CASSPRGEGEQYF.

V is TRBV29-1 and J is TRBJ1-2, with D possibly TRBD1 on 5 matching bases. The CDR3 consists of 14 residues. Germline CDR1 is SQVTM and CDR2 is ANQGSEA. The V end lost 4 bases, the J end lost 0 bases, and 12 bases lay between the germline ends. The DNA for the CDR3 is TGCAGCGTTGTGTGGGTAGGGGCTAACTATGGCTACACCTTC. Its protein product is CSVVWVGANYGYTF.

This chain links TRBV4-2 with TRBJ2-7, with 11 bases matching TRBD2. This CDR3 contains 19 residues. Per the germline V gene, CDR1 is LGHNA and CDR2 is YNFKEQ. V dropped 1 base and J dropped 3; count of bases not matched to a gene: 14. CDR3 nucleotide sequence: TGTGCCAGCAGCCAAGTTAGGACTAGCGGGCAGAAGCGGAACTACGAGCAGTACTTC. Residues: CASSQVRTSGQKRNYEQYF.

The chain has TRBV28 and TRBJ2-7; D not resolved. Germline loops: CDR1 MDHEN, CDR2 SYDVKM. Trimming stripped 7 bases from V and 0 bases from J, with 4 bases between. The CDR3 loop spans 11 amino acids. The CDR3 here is CASTSSYEQYF. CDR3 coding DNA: TGTGCCAGCACCAGCTCCTACGAGCAGTACTTC.

The CDR3: CASSLTLLESPLHF. As DNA, the CDR3 is TGCGCCAGCAGCTTAACCCTTCTGGAGTCACCCCTCCACTTT. The chain combines TRBV5-1 with TRBJ1-6; D is uncertain. Deletions cut 2 bases from V and 10 bases from J, with 13 bases between. Per the germline V gene, CDR1 is SGHRS and CDR2 is YFSETQ. The CDR3 sequence is 14 residues long.

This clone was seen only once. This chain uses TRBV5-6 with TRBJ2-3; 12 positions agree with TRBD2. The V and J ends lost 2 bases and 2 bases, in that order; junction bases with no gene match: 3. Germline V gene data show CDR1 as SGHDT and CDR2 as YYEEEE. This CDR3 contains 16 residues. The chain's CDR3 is CASSLRLAGATDTQYF. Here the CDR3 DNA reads TGTGCCAGCAGCTTACGACTAGCGGGGGCCACAGATACGCAGTATTTT. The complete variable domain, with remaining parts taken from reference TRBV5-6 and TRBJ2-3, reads DAGVTQSPTHLIKTRGQQVTLRCSPKSGHDTVSWYQQALGQGPQFIFQYYEEEERQRGNFPDRFSGHQFPNYSSELNVNALLLGDSALYLCASSLRLAGATDTQYFGPGTRLTVL.

The CDR3 DNA reads TGCGCCAGCAGGTTAGACCCCGAGTCGGGCGAGCAGTACTTC. Its translation is CASRLDPESGEQYF. The chain carries TRBV5-1 and TRBJ2-7; D ambiguous. Germline V gives CDR1 SGHRS, CDR2 YFSETQ. CDR3 length: 14 amino acids. Trimming left V 5 bases short and J 6 bases short, with 18 bases between.

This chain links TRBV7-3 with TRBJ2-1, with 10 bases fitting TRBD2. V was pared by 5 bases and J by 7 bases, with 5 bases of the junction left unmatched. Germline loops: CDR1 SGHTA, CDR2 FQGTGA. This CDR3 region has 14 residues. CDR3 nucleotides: TGTGCCAGCAGCCAAGCGGGGGGGCTTAATGAGCAGTTCTTC. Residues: CASSQAGGLNEQFF.

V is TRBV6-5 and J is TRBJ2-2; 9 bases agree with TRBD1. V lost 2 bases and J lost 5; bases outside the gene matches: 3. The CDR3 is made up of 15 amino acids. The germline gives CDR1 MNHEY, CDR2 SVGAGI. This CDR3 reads CASSYGQGKTGELFF. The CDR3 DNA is TGTGCCAGCAGTTACGGACAGGGGAAGACCGGGGAGCTGTTTTTT.